Each of the 3 T cell receptor beta chains below was sequenced from the same sample in a study of blood T cell repertoires in COVID-19. Profiling relied on immunoSEQ multiplex PCR, and the TCRdb table lists in-frame clones only, not all of them. This table has about 120,000 clones, 65% to 90% appearing once. Sequenced material: peripheral blood. Receptors originate from a man of 80 years or more with acute or convalescent COVID-19.

This clone appeared a single time. V is TRBV19 and J is TRBJ1-3; weak D call: TRBD1 (5 bases). Germline values: CDR1 LNHDA, CDR2 SQIVND (reference sequence). This CDR3 comprises 15 residues. Trimming left V 7 bases short and J 0 bases short, with 13 bases between. CDR3 DNA: TGTGCCAGTATGGGGCAGGACCTCTCTGGAAACACCATATATTTT. Its protein product is CASMGQDLSGNTIYF.

V is TRBV5-1 and J is TRBJ1-2; 8 positions match TRBD1. J lost 4 bases, V lost 2 bases, and 4 bases had no gene match. The germline V gene encodes CDR1 SGHRS and CDR2 YFSETQ. This CDR3 is built from 14 residues. The CDR3 is CASSFTGGTYGYTF. The CDR3 DNA is TGCGCCAGCAGCTTTACAGGGGGAACCTATGGCTACACCTTC.

This rearrangement joins TRBV11-1 to TRBJ1-1; D remains ambiguous. The CDR3 consists of 12 residues. Per germline, CDR1 SGHAT and CDR2 FQDESV (reference sequence). Trimming cost V 3 bases and J 7 bases, with 9 bases left between them. For the CDR3, the DNA is TGTGCCAGCAGCTTCTTTGCGGGTGAAGCTTTCTTT. Translation gives CASSFFAGEAFF.